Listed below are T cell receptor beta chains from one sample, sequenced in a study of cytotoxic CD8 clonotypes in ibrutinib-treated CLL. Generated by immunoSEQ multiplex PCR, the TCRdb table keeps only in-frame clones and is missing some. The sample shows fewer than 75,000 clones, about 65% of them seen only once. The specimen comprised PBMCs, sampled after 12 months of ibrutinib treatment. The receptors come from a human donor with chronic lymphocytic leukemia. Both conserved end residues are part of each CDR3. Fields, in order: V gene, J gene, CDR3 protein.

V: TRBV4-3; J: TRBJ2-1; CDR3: CASSQAPYGGNEQFF
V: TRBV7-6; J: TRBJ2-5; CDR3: CASSAGILAGGETQYF
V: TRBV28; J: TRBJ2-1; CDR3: CASSPLGESYNEQFF
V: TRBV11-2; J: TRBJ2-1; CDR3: CASSLGASAGGRNEQFF
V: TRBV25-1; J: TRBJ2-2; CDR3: CASSAWGLGTGELFF
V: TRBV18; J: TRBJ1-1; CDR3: CASSKKGDTEAFF
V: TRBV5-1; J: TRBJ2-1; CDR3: CASSLESSRGVPLF
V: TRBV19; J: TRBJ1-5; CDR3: CASTDGRLQNQPQHF
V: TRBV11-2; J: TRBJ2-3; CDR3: CASSLAGVFTDTQYF
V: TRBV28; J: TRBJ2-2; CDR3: CASSITSGTNTGELFF
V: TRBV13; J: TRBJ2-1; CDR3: CASSLRDRRLLVF
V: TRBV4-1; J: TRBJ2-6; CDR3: CASSQGEVRVSGANVLTF
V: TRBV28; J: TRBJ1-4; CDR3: CASSSPGRENEKLFF
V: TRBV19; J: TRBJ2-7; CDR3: CASSTTGTWYEQYF
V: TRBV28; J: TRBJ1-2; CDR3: CATQQGYGYTF
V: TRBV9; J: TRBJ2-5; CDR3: CASSTGGIGETQYF
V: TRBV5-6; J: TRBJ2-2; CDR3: CASSFGANTGELFF
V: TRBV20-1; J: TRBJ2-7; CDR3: CSARLDHEQYF
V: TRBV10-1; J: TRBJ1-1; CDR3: CASSESFPGMNTEAFF
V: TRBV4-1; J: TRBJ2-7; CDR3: CASSQATSGTLLESYEQYF
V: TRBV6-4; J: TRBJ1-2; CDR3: CASSDRNYGYTF
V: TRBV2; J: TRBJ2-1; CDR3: CASRGQGYNEQFF
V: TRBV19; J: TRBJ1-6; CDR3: CASSTSGQGVSPLHF
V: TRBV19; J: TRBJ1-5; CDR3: CASSIDLGVNQPQHF
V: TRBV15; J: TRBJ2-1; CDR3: CATSTGSVWNEQFF
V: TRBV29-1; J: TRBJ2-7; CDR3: CSVTRTSGTDEQYF
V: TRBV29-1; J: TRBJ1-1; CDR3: CSVGLGGRTEAFF
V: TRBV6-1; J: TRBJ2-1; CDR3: CASSPSSGSWYEQFF
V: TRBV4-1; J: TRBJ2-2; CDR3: CASSQIRTGELFF
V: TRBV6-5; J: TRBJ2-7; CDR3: CASSYSGLTAYEQYF
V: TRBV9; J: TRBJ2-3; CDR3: CASSAAPATSGFTDTQYF
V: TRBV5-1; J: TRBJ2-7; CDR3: CASTLQGTPYEQYF
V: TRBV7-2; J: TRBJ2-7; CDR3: CASSPLTGVEQYF
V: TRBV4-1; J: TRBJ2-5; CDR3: CASSQDDRSVSDIRGWETQYF
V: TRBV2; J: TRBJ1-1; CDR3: CASSEAAEAFF
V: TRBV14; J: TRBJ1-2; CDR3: CASSQDRQGGYTF
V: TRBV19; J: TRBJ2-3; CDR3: CASSMGSPDTQYF
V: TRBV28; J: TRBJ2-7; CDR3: CASSYGTSGTYEQYF
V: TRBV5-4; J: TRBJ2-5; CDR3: CASSQEPWETQYF
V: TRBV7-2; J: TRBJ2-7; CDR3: CASSTSGRASYEQYF
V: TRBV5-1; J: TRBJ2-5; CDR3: CASSFDGYDQETQYF
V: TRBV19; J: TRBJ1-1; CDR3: CASSMRRIGPEAFF
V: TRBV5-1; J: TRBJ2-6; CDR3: CASRTTGSGANVLTF
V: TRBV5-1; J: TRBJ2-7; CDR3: CASSSPRTSGSTYEQYF
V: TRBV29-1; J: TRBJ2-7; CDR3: CSASGLRSYEQYF
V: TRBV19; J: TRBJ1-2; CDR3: CASTPGDSETSGYTF
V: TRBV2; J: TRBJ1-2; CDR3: CASSVFRSGRGYGYTF
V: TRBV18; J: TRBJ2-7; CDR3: CASSPVALLAGAVGEQYF
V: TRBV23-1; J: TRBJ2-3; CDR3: CASSLGLAGGPVTDTQYF
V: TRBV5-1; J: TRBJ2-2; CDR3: CASSDKTGELFF
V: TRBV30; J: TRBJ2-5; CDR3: CAWDPGTVIQETQYF